These 17 T cell receptor beta chains were all obtained from the same sample, sequenced in a study of T cell responses to AZD1222 COVID-19 vaccine. Sequenced by immunoSEQ multiplex PCR; TCRdb stores in-frame clones only, minus some. Of 100,000 to 150,000 clones listed, 92% are singletons. Sample: peripheral blood, taken 28 days after the second AZD1222 dose. These receptors all stem from an adult who received the AZD1222 COVID-19 vaccine.

V is TRBV5-1 and J is TRBJ1-4, with 7 bases fitting TRBD1. The ends lost 3 bases at V and 8 bases at J; junction bases unmatched: 7. CDR1 is SGHRS and CDR2 is YFSETQ in the germline V gene. CDR3 size: 14 residues. In DNA form, the CDR3 reads TGCGCCAGCAGCTCACGACAGGGCGGCGAAAAACTGTTTTTT. As protein: CASSSRQGGEKLFF.

The CDR3 spells CASSITKGYEQYF. In DNA, the CDR3 is TGTGCCAGCTCCATTACGAAGGGATACGAGCAGTACTTC. The chain carries TRBV18 and TRBJ2-7; no reliable D call. The CDR3 spans 13 residues. In germline, CDR1 is KGHSH, CDR2 LQKENI. Trimming removed 6 bases from V and 4 bases from J, with 13 bases in between.

This chain links TRBV19 with TRBJ2-1; D call uncertain. Per the germline V gene, CDR1 is LNHDA and CDR2 is SQIVND (reference sequence). Deletions cut 4 bases from V and 9 bases from J, with 7 bases between. The CDR3 spans 11 residues. The CDR3 spells CASSTRSEQFF. In nucleotides, the CDR3 is TGTGCCAGTAGTACTAGGAGTGAGCAGTTCTTC.

This clone showed up just once. V is TRBV27 and J is TRBJ2-2, with TRBD2 identical over 8 bases. CDR3 length equals 19 residues. Per germline, CDR1 MNHEY and CDR2 SMNVEV (reference sequence). J lost 5 bases, V lost 8 bases, and 22 bases had no gene match. The CDR3 DNA reads TGTGCCAGCTACTCACAGTTTGGGCGGGAGGTTGGAGAAACCGGGGAGCTGTTTTTT. Its protein product is CASYSQFGREVGETGELFF.

This chain links TRBV7-2 with TRBJ1-1; D gene unclear. This CDR3 is built from 12 residues. Germline CDR1 SGHTA, CDR2 FQGNSA. V dropped 2 bases and J dropped 5 bases, with 6 bases sitting between them. CDR3: CASSLKGTEAFF. The CDR3 bases are TGTGCCAGCAGCTTAAAGGGAACTGAAGCTTTCTTT.

DNA of the CDR3: TGTGCCACCAGTGGGCGCAGGGGGCGCGACCCTAGCAATCAGCCCCAGCATTTT. Protein: CATSGRRGRDPSNQPQHF. This chain connects TRBV24-1 to TRBJ1-5, with 8 bases aligning to TRBD1. Germline-derived CDR1 and CDR2 are KGHDR and SFDVKD. Trimming cost V 5 bases and J 0 bases; bases outside gene matches: 11. The CDR3 spans 18 residues.

The chain employs TRBV7-9 and TRBJ1-3; D gene ambiguous. The CDR3 runs 13 residues. Per the germline V gene, CDR1 is SEHNR and CDR2 is FQNEAQ (reference sequence). Trimming shortened V by 1 base and J by 4 bases, and 5 bases separated the two germline ends. The CDR3 here is CASSLVLGNTIYF. The CDR3 nucleotides are TGTGCCAGCAGCTTAGTTTTGGGAAACACCATATATTTT.

The rearrangement joins TRBV7-2 to TRBJ2-5, with 7 bases aligning to TRBD2. The J segment lost 1 base and the V segment lost 4 bases, leaving 3 bases of the junction unmatched. CDR1 and CDR2 (germline): SGHTA, FQGNSA. The CDR3 spans 14 residues. CDR3 residues: CASSSWGGQETQYF. The CDR3 DNA sequence: TGTGCCAGCAGCTCTTGGGGGGGCCAAGAGACCCAGTACTTC.

The chain recombines TRBV7-9 with TRBJ1-1, with D perhaps TRBD1 (6 bases). V shed 5 bases and J shed 2 bases, with 15 bases lying between them. Germline CDR1 reads SEHNR; CDR2 reads FQNEAQ (reference sequence). This CDR3 contains 15 residues. CDR3: CASSPRGGSNTEAFF. The CDR3 coding sequence is TGTGCCAGCAGCCCGAGGGGGGGAAGTAACACTGAAGCTTTCTTT.

V usage is TRBV7-2 and J usage is TRBJ1-6; D unresolved. The germline CDR1 and CDR2 sequences are SGHTA and FQGNSA. The CDR3 is 13 amino acids. V was clipped by 5 bases and J by 9 bases, with 11 bases between them. The CDR3: CASSPLKVSPLHF. The CDR3 nucleotides read TGTGCCAGCAGCCCCCTAAAGGTTTCACCCCTCCACTTT.

The chain is built from TRBV7-2 and TRBJ2-7; D may be TRBD2 (7 bases). The ends were cut back, 0 bases at V and 2 bases at J, with 11 bases in the middle. The CDR3 covers 15 residues. The V gene's germline CDR1 is SGHTA and CDR2 FQGNSA. The CDR3 sequence: CASSLAGGAPYEQYF. CDR3 DNA: TGTGCCAGCAGCTTAGCGGGGGGGGCCCCCTACGAGCAGTACTTC.

The chain carries TRBV7-2 and TRBJ2-5, with 15 nucleotides matching TRBD2. The length of the CDR3 is 16 residues. The germline CDR1 and CDR2 sequences are SGHTA and FQGNSA. The trim removed 5 bases at V and 7 bases at J, leaving 8 bases unmatched. The CDR3 loop reads CASSPPGLAGGGTQYF. The CDR3 nucleotides read TGTGCCAGCAGCCCACCGGGACTAGCGGGGGGCGGGACCCAGTACTTC.

This chain connects TRBV30 to TRBJ1-6; D is undetermined. The CDR3 contains 11 residues. CDR1 is GTSNPN and CDR2 is SVGIG in the germline V gene (reference sequence). V lost 0 bases and J 15 bases, leaving 9 bases between the germline ends. CDR3 amino acids: CAWSVDTDLHF. As DNA, the CDR3 is TGTGCCTGGAGTGTAGACACCGACCTCCACTTT.

J is TRBJ1-1 and V is TRBV5-5, with D perhaps matching TRBD1 (5 bases). The V gene lost 0 bases and the J gene lost 0 bases, with 6 bases spanning the gap. Looked up from germline, CDR1 is SGHKS and CDR2 is YYEKEE (reference sequence). The CDR3 is 14 amino acids. The CDR3 reads CASSLGGLNTEAFF. CDR3 nucleotide sequence: TGTGCCAGCAGCTTGGGGGGGTTGAACACTGAAGCTTTCTTT.

The chain is built from TRBV28 and TRBJ2-1, with 10 bases aligning to TRBD2. The V gene's germline CDR1 is MDHEN and CDR2 SYDVKM. CDR3 length: 16 residues. With 5 bases clipped from V and 7 bases from J, the junction kept 11 bases outside the gene matches. DNA for the CDR3: TGTGCCAGCAGTCCGTACAGCGGGAGGGCCGCAAATGAGCAGTTCTTC. Amino acid sequence: CASSPYSGRAANEQFF.

Details on this clone: At the DNA level, this CDR3 is encoded by other sequences in the same sample as well. The chain is built from TRBV19 and TRBJ2-3; possible D gene TRBD1, 5 bases. Germline V gives CDR1 LNHDA, CDR2 SQIVND (reference sequence). Between the trimmed V and J ends, which lost 0 bases and 4 bases, there was a span of 8 bases. CDR3 size: 14 residues. The DNA of the CDR3 is TGTGCCAGTAGTATAGACCCAGGGTCAGATACGCAGTATTTT. Translated: CASSIDPGSDTQYF. The variable domain in full, completed from reference TRBV19 and TRBJ2-3, reads DGGITQSPKYLFRKEGQNVTLSCEQNLNHDAMYWYRQDPGQGLRLIYYSQIVNDFQKGDIAEGYSVSREKKESFPLTVTSAQKNPTAFYLCASSIDPGSDTQYFGPGTRLTVL.

The chain joins TRBV7-2 to TRBJ2-3, with 8 bases fitting TRBD2. The CDR3 runs 17 residues. Trimming at V came to 5 bases and at J to 0 bases, leaving 10 bases not matched to a gene. CDR1 is SGHTA, CDR2 FQGNSA, per germline. The CDR3 sequence is CASSQLAGHPSTDTQYF. The CDR3 bases are TGTGCCAGCAGCCAGCTAGCGGGTCATCCTAGCACAGATACGCAGTATTTT.